Listed below are T cell receptor beta chains from one sample, sequenced in a study of blood T cell repertoires in COVID-19. The repertoire was sequenced with immunoSEQ multiplex PCR; TCRdb's copy has only in-frame clones and lacks some. This table holds over 75,000 clones, about 90% found once. The specimen sequenced was peripheral blood. The receptor set was obtained from a middle-aged man with COVID-19, enrolled during active disease. Both conserved end residues are part of each CDR3. A D gene is named only where the DNA matches it firmly. Rows give clone size only sometimes, using once, few, many, or a class for an expanded clone.

J | D | size | V | CDR3 | DNA
TRBJ1-6 | TRBD1 | few | TRBV2 | CASRGTGENSPLHF | TGTGCCAGCAGAGGGACAGGGGAAAATTCACCCCTCCACTTT
TRBJ2-7 | . | . | TRBV10-1 | CASSDSSYEQYF | TGCGCCAGCTCGGACAGCTCCTACGAGCAGTACTTC
TRBJ1-6 | TRBD1 | . | TRBV18 | CASSANRQGNSPLHF | TGTGCCAGCTCAGCCAATCGACAGGGCAATTCACCCCTCCACTTT
TRBJ1-6 | TRBD1 | . | TRBV7-2 | CASSSHSTGSASPLHF | TGTGCCAGCAGTTCCCACTCGACAGGGTCGGCTTCACCCCTCCACTTT
TRBJ1-6 | TRBD1 | once | TRBV5-1 | CASSTGQGNSPLHF | TGCGCCAGCAGCACCGGACAGGGTAATTCACCCCTCCACTTT
TRBJ2-1 | . | . | TRBV12-3/TRBV12-4 | CASSFGTPNEQFF | TGTGCCAGCAGTTTTGGGACACCAAATGAGCAGTTCTTC
TRBJ2-1 | . | . | TRBV30 | CAWRGSKRREQFF | TGTGCCTGGAGGGGTAGTAAACGGCGGGAGCAGTTCTTC
TRBJ1-1 | . | . | TRBV28 | CASSAATTEAFF | TGTGCCAGCAGTGCGGCTACCACTGAAGCTTTCTTT
TRBJ2-5 | TRBD2 | . | TRBV6-5 | CASSYPQAGGETQYF | TGTGCCAGCAGTTACCCACAGGCGGGGGGCGAGACCCAGTACTTC
TRBJ1-5 | TRBD1 | few | TRBV6-5 | CASSYSGQGKDQPQHF | TGTGCCAGCAGTTACTCGGGACAGGGGAAGGATCAGCCCCAGCATTTT
TRBJ1-5 | . | . | TRBV11-2 | CASSSQDSNQPQHF | TGTGCCAGCAGCTCTCAGGATAGCAATCAGCCCCAGCATTTT
TRBJ2-2 | TRBD2 | . | TRBV6-2/TRBV6-3 | CASSRLAGGTGELFF | TGTGCCAGCAGTAGACTAGCGGGTGGTACCGGGGAGCTGTTTTTT
TRBJ1-2 | . | . | TRBV5-1 | CASSPPPVGGTYGYTF | TGCGCCAGCAGCCCACCCCCCGTGGGGGGGACCTATGGCTACACCTTC
TRBJ2-5 | TRBD1 | . | TRBV29-1 | CSVRQGGETQYF | TGCAGCGTCCGACAGGGTGGAGAGACCCAGTACTTC
TRBJ1-1 | . | . | TRBV3-1/TRBV3-2 | CASSQETRNTEAFF | TGTGCCAGCAGCCAAGAGACACGAAACACTGAAGCTTTCTTT
TRBJ1-6 | TRBD1 | . | TRBV9 | CATGRTGDSPLHF | TGTGCCACTGGTAGGACAGGGGATTCACCCCTCCACTTT
TRBJ2-7 | . | . | TRBV10-3 | CAISESQTGSSYEQYF | TGTGCCATCAGTGAGTCGCAGACAGGAAGCTCCTACGAGCAGTACTTC
TRBJ2-1 | TRBD1 | . | TRBV3-1/TRBV3-2 | CASSLAGTGNNEQFF | TGTGCCAGCAGCCTAGCCGGGACAGGGAACAATGAGCAGTTCTTC
TRBJ1-2 | . | . | TRBV5-8 | CASSLNRHNYGYTF | TGTGCCAGCAGCTTGAACAGGCATAACTATGGCTACACCTTC
TRBJ1-2 | . | . | TRBV10-3 | CAITNDRTYGYTF | TGTGCCATCACCAACGACAGGACCTATGGCTACACCTTC
TRBJ2-2 | TRBD1 | . | TRBV23-1 | CASSGDRGNTGELFF | TGCGCCAGCAGCGGGGACAGGGGGAACACCGGGGAGCTGTTTTTT
TRBJ2-7 | TRBD1 | few | TRBV5-4 | CAWTGSSYEQYF | TGTGCCTGGACAGGTAGCTCCTACGAGCAGTACTTC
TRBJ2-2 | . | . | TRBV7-7 | CASSLVPDPNTGELFF | TGTGCTAGCAGCTTAGTTCCAGATCCGAACACCGGGGAGCTGTTTTTT
TRBJ1-6 | . | . | TRBV27 | CASSLDPGNYNSPLHF | TGTGCCAGCAGTTTAGATCCAGGGAACTATAATTCACCCCTCCACTTT
TRBJ2-2 | . | . | TRBV18 | CASSDRQNTGELFF | TGTGCCAGCTCGGATAGACAGAACACCGGGGAGCTGTTTTTT
TRBJ2-3 | TRBD1 | . | TRBV4-3 | CASSPQGADTQYF | TGCGCCAGCAGCCCACAGGGGGCAGATACGCAGTATTTT
TRBJ2-1 | TRBD2 | . | TRBV5-8 | CASSLAGSSYNEQFF | TGTGCCAGCAGCTTAGCGGGGAGCTCCTACAATGAGCAGTTCTTC
TRBJ2-1 | . | . | TRBV7-6 | CASSQGRGSYNEQFF | TGTGCCAGCAGTCAAGGTCGGGGGTCCTACAATGAGCAGTTCTTC
TRBJ2-3 | . | . | TRBV19 | CASSMESTDTQYF | TGTGCCAGTAGTATGGAGAGCACAGATACGCAGTATTTT
TRBJ2-3 | TRBD2 | . | TRBV13 | CASSLMRAGGTDTQYF | TGTGCCAGCAGCTTAATGAGAGCGGGAGGCACAGATACGCAGTATTTT
TRBJ1-5 | TRBD1 | . | TRBV19 | CASSPINRGNQPQHF | TGTGCCAGTAGCCCGATTAACAGGGGTAATCAGCCCCAGCATTTT
TRBJ1-1 | . | . | TRBV27 | CASSPRGGYRMNTEAFF | TGTGCCAGCAGCCCCAGAGGAGGGTATCGCATGAACACTGAAGCTTTCTTT